These T cell receptor beta chains were read from a single sample in a study of blood T cell repertoires in COVID-19. Profiled with immunoSEQ multiplex PCR; TCRdb holds only in-frame clones, not every one. The sample comprises hundreds of thousands of clones, about 89% of which are singletons, and roughly 1.6% rests with the top ten. Sequencing used peripheral blood. The receptors derive from a woman aged 40 to 49 who had recovered from COVID-19. Each CDR3 is given with its conserved first and last residue. Each record gives: J gene, V gene, clone size, D gene, CDR3 DNA, CDR3 protein. A D gene is named only where the DNA matches it firmly. Clone size, where shown, is once, few, many, or a class for clones that have expanded.

j_call: TRBJ2-5; v_call: TRBV25-1; clone_size: few; d_call: TRBD1; cdr3_nt: TGTGCCAGCAGTGGGGGACAGGGACAAGAGACCCAGTACTTC; cdr3_aa: CASSGGQGQETQYF
j_call: TRBJ2-1; v_call: TRBV12-5; clone_size: NA; d_call: TRBD1; cdr3_nt: TGTGCTAGTGGTTTGGATGAATCCGGGACAGGGTTTGGGAATGAGCAGTTCTTC; cdr3_aa: CASGLDESGTGFGNEQFF
j_call: TRBJ2-1; v_call: TRBV5-1; clone_size: NA; d_call: NA; cdr3_nt: TGCGCCAGCAAGGAATACGGCGGGGGCAATTACAATGAGCAGTTCTTC; cdr3_aa: CASKEYGGGNYNEQFF
j_call: TRBJ1-1; v_call: TRBV2; clone_size: NA; d_call: TRBD1; cdr3_nt: TGTGCCAGCAGGAGTAAGGGGGCTCTCACTGAAGCTTTCTTT; cdr3_aa: CASRSKGALTEAFF
j_call: TRBJ1-1; v_call: TRBV5-1; clone_size: few; d_call: TRBD1; cdr3_nt: TGCGCCAGCAGACAGGGACAGGGTTATGGAGCTTTCTTT; cdr3_aa: CASRQGQGYGAFF
j_call: TRBJ2-7; v_call: TRBV11-3; clone_size: NA; d_call: NA; cdr3_nt: TGTGCCAGCAGCTTAGGTGGGGCGAGCTCCTACGAGCAGTACTTC; cdr3_aa: CASSLGGASSYEQYF
j_call: TRBJ1-1; v_call: TRBV14; clone_size: NA; d_call: NA; cdr3_nt: TGTGCCAGCAGCCGCGTTTCGGGGGGGCTGACTGAAGCTTTCTTT; cdr3_aa: CASSRVSGGLTEAFF
j_call: TRBJ1-2; v_call: TRBV27; clone_size: NA; d_call: TRBD1; cdr3_nt: TGTGCCAGCAGAGTTACAGGGGGCTATGGCTACACCTTC; cdr3_aa: CASRVTGGYGYTF
j_call: TRBJ2-7; v_call: TRBV14; clone_size: few; d_call: NA; cdr3_nt: TGTGCCAGCAGCCAGGCCCCAGGAACGCCCTACGAGCAGTACTTC; cdr3_aa: CASSQAPGTPYEQYF
j_call: TRBJ2-1; v_call: TRBV7-3; clone_size: NA; d_call: TRBD2; cdr3_nt: TGTGCCAGCAGCCCTTCTAGCGGGGCCGACTCCTACAATGAGCAGTTCTTC; cdr3_aa: CASSPSSGADSYNEQFF
j_call: TRBJ1-5; v_call: TRBV25-1; clone_size: NA; d_call: NA; cdr3_nt: TGTGCCAGCAGTGATGAGGATCAGCCCCAGCATTTT; cdr3_aa: CASSDEDQPQHF
j_call: TRBJ2-5; v_call: TRBV18; clone_size: NA; d_call: TRBD2; cdr3_nt: TGTGCCAGCTCAGCACTAGCGGGGGCGCACAAGTCGGGAGAGACCCAGTACTTC; cdr3_aa: CASSALAGAHKSGETQYF
j_call: TRBJ2-5; v_call: TRBV12-3/TRBV12-4; clone_size: NA; d_call: NA; cdr3_nt: TGTGCCAGCAGTTTTAGCTCGGAGACCCAGTACTTC; cdr3_aa: CASSFSSETQYF
j_call: TRBJ1-3; v_call: TRBV21-1; clone_size: NA; d_call: NA; cdr3_nt: TGTGCCAGCAGCAAATCGGTTCACAGGGCCGTTCCGGAATCTGGAAACACCATATATTTT; cdr3_aa: CASSKSVHRAVPESGNTIYF
j_call: TRBJ2-2; v_call: TRBV5-1; clone_size: few; d_call: NA; cdr3_nt: TGCGCCGGAAGTTGGGACTTCACCGGGGAGCTGTTTTTT; cdr3_aa: CAGSWDFTGELFF
j_call: TRBJ1-2; v_call: TRBV2; clone_size: NA; d_call: NA; cdr3_nt: TGTGCCAGCAGTAGGACAGCCATAAACTATGGCTACACCTTC; cdr3_aa: CASSRTAINYGYTF
j_call: TRBJ2-7; v_call: TRBV5-6; clone_size: NA; d_call: TRBD2; cdr3_nt: TGTGCCAGCAGCTTGTTTCTAGCGGGGTTCTCCTACGAGCAGTACTTC; cdr3_aa: CASSLFLAGFSYEQYF
j_call: TRBJ1-4; v_call: TRBV2; clone_size: NA; d_call: NA; cdr3_nt: TGTGCCAGCAGTGAGAGGTTAACATTGCGGGGGAAACTGTTTTTT; cdr3_aa: CASSERLTLRGKLFF
j_call: TRBJ2-7; v_call: TRBV19; clone_size: NA; d_call: TRBD1; cdr3_nt: TGTGCCACTAGTCGGGACAGGGTCTACGAGCAGTACTTC; cdr3_aa: CATSRDRVYEQYF
j_call: TRBJ2-3; v_call: TRBV5-4; clone_size: NA; d_call: TRBD2; cdr3_nt: TGTGCCAGCAGGAGACTAGCGGGAGCTGCTAGCACAGATACGCAGTATTTT; cdr3_aa: CASRRLAGAASTDTQYF
j_call: TRBJ1-2; v_call: TRBV4-3; clone_size: NA; d_call: NA; cdr3_nt: TGCGCCAGCAGCCAAGAACTCTCCAGGGGTTTGGAGGGCTACACCTTC; cdr3_aa: CASSQELSRGLEGYTF
j_call: TRBJ1-2; v_call: TRBV7-2; clone_size: NA; d_call: NA; cdr3_nt: TGTGCCAGCAGCCCCCGGGGGACCTATGGCTACACCTTC; cdr3_aa: CASSPRGTYGYTF
j_call: TRBJ2-7; v_call: TRBV28; clone_size: NA; d_call: TRBD1; cdr3_nt: TGTGCCAGCCGACCGGGGACAGGGGGGGCCGGGCAGTACTTC; cdr3_aa: CASRPGTGGAGQYF
j_call: TRBJ1-2; v_call: TRBV5-1; clone_size: NA; d_call: NA; cdr3_nt: TGCGCCAGCAGCTTGGGTGGGCAGCTGAACTATGGCTACACCTTC; cdr3_aa: CASSLGGQLNYGYTF
j_call: TRBJ2-7; v_call: TRBV7-9; clone_size: few; d_call: NA; cdr3_nt: TGTGCCAGCAGCTTAGGACCCAGGGGCGAGCAGTACTTC; cdr3_aa: CASSLGPRGEQYF
j_call: TRBJ2-7; v_call: TRBV11-2; clone_size: few; d_call: TRBD1; cdr3_nt: TGTGCCAGCAGCTTACATGACGGACAGGGGTACTTC; cdr3_aa: CASSLHDGQGYF
j_call: TRBJ2-5; v_call: TRBV3-1/TRBV3-2; clone_size: NA; d_call: NA; cdr3_nt: TGTGCCAGCAGCCCGAGTCCCGTAGCGTCGCAAGAGACCCAGTACTTC; cdr3_aa: CASSPSPVASQETQYF
j_call: TRBJ2-7; v_call: TRBV4-3; clone_size: NA; d_call: NA; cdr3_nt: TGCGCCAGCAGCCAACAGGGGTATTCCGACTACGAGCAGTACTTC; cdr3_aa: CASSQQGYSDYEQYF